This T cell receptor beta chain originates from a study of cytomegalovirus exposure and HLA in healthy donors (dated by TCRdb to 2016 to 2017). Notes on the research overall: An earlier analysis of approximately 640 of the donors reported more than 250 Gb of sequence data and approximately 110 million unique TCR beta sequences from 150 million to 200 million T cells. Roughly 300 gigabases of sequencing data and around 80 million unique TCR sequences made up an early release that covered several hundred HLA-typed donors. The genetic ancestry cluster associated with self-reported Caucasian donors included about 81% of the approximately 410 genotyped donors. The aim of the study was to test whether cataloging public T cell receptors could identify signatures of past pathogen exposure. Using immunosequencing, the study profiled T cell repertoires from 550 to 750 subjects and related those repertoires to cytomegalovirus serostatus. Besides the first cohort of roughly 660 subjects, a separate validation cohort made up of over 100 different subjects was used. The study combined high-throughput TCR immunosequencing, statistical association of individual TCRs with disease status, and machine learning to predict cytomegalovirus infection status. A later analysis re-analyzed previously published TCR beta repertoires from about 600 donors and added high-resolution HLA genotyping to study TCR occurrence patterns. In the later analysis, no new phenotypic data were used to find candidate immune exposures; instead, reliance was placed on TCR beta sequences and their occurrence across donors. An earlier analysis of some 500 of the donors applied high-throughput TCR beta sequencing to assess whether each TCR beta V gene segment acted as functional or pseudogenic. Donor age, sex, ethnicity and CMV serostatus were compiled together with the repertoire data. A later genetic analysis took genome-wide SNP genotypes for 398 of the 666 donors and used that subset as a discovery cohort. All discovery cohort repertoires had been generated on a single sequencing platform. Class I and class II HLA loci were covered by the typing at four-digit resolution. The number of donors typed differed by locus, with roughly 620-630 for A, B, C, DRB1 and DQB1, around 560 for DQA1, 600 to 610 for DPA1, and about 450 for DPB1. Four or five DR-DQ haplotypes were handled as single units for association and clustering because linkage in the cohort was strong. On average, around 200,000 unique TCR beta nucleotide sequences were sequenced per donor among fewer than 500 genotyped donors of the cohort, with about 19% of those sequences being non-productive.

V lost 1 base and J lost 5 bases; the stretch between them is 12 bases long. The germline V gene sets CDR1 to LGHNT and CDR2 to FRNRAP. The CDR3 has 14 amino acids, counting the end cysteine and phenylalanine. CDR3 DNA only is kept here, 42 bases in frame from base 1. The cohort was made up of 500 to 800 healthy bone marrow donors. At the time of sampling, every cohort member was nominally healthy, though immune exposures that went unrecorded were likely present. The donor tested CMV seropositive and was one of the 289 seropositive cohort members. Every donor gave a peripheral blood sample, and the peripheral blood mononuclear cells from that sample were used for TCR beta sequencing. Genomic DNA extraction from the blood cell samples was performed with the Qiagen DNeasy Blood Extraction Kit. The investigation overall reported the following: Most CMV-associated TCR beta chains appeared to be HLA-restricted in a later analysis, and the HLA associations seemed to be driven largely by CMV exposure. Because some donors lacked HLA typing at each locus, the association tests relied only on the typed subset. The authors suggested that the approach could potentially be extended to other disease states and immunological phenotypes. The classifier was reported to diagnose cytomegalovirus status with high specificity and sensitivity in both the original cohort and the validation cohort. In a later analysis, HLA-associated TCR beta chains were found to be more clonally expanded and to have lower generation probabilities than equally common non-associated chains. Most TCR sequences were observed very rarely across donors, whereas some public TCRs were present in many individuals. A total of 150 or so TCR beta chains were listed by the study as associated with cytomegalovirus. Sequencing depth was assumed to be roughly uniform across donors in the presence/absence analyses, though that assumption may not hold. Compared with the roughly 670-donor mean, donors in an Asian-associated ancestry cluster had fewer N-insertions in productive TCRs, according to a later genetic analysis. In a later analysis, 16,951 TCR beta sequences were associated with specific HLA alleles at a false discovery rate of 0.05. A few of the identified cytomegalovirus-associated TCR beta chains were confirmed in vitro to be specific for cytomegalovirus antigens. When HLA alleles, especially DR and DQ, strongly co-occurred, attributing TCR associations to individual alleles was difficult. A further reported finding was that TCR beta sequences accurately predicted the HLA-A and HLA-B alleles for most subjects in the first cohort. The earlier analysis of about 600 of the donors excluded 15 to 20 rarely observed V segments, including chromosome 9 orphons, because counts were too low. In an earlier analysis of 587 of the donors, most TCR beta V segments were observed in productive rearrangements about 87% or about 30% of the time, broadly matching IMGT annotations. The 87-base-pair reads could not distinguish some IMGT-functional V segments, including TRBV6-2 and TRBV6-3, so those segments were excluded. According to a later analysis, TCR association rates differed among HLA loci, with DRB1 alleles showing the most associated TCRs and HLA-C alleles showing the fewest. In a later genetic analysis, a missense DCLRE1C variant was associated with V-gene and J-gene trimming of TCR beta chains, and the association was replicated in an independent cohort. In a later analysis, several top co-occurrence clusters were reported to appear linked to parvovirus B19, influenza, CMV and Epstein-Barr virus. Correlated functional status among segregating V segments might be attributable to linkage disequilibrium, but an unknown experimental factor could not be ruled out. A cluster of highly shared sequence variants was judged likely to be a technical artifact of the sequencing pipeline. In this cohort, only TCR beta chains were sequenced, and detectable features were limited by the absence of alpha or paired-chain data. CMV serostatus was the only immune exposure information available for the cohort.

About this clone: Its antigen has not been determined. No base quality values were provided; no much bigger clone lies one nucleotide off.

To prepare the library, the immunoSEQ multiplex PCR assay was applied. For the multiplex PCR, a mixture combining 60 forward primers for TCR Vbeta segments and 13 reverse primers for TCR Jbeta segments was used. A multiplex PCR assay on genomic DNA amplified the CDR3 region of rearranged TCR beta genes. On the Illumina HiSeq System, the amplified TCR beta libraries were sequenced as 87-base-pair reads. For the original study's pipeline: Across the 500 to 700 repertoires, a later analysis counted 80 million or so unique TCR beta chains, around 11 million of which were shared by at least two donors. To remove PCR and sequencing errors, raw reads were error-corrected and collapsed into unique sequences using a nearest-neighbor algorithm that merged closely related sequences. CDR3 sequences were aligned to IMGT reference sequences to assign V, D and J gene segments. For a sequence to be retained, at least a six-nucleotide match to both a V gene segment and a J gene segment was required. A rearrangement counted as productive if the CDR3 had no stop codons and remained in frame with V and J, and every other rearrangement counted as non-productive. CDR3 was defined according to IMGT convention as the region running from the second conserved V-encoded cysteine to the conserved J-encoded phenylalanine. In an earlier analysis of around 600 of the donors, sequences lacking an unambiguous match to a single V gene segment were excluded. In an earlier analysis of some 590 of the donors, a V segment was called functional when productive rearrangements were above 56.7%, and segregating when the standard deviation between donors exceeded 5%. A statistical classification framework was built to diagnose cytomegalovirus status from the catalog of TCR beta chain sequences. A later analysis assigned V and J genes by comparing TCR nucleotide sequences with IMGT/GENE-DB human TR gene sequences. A later analysis assigned CDR3 sequences and most-parsimonious VDJ recombination scenarios with the TCRdist pipeline. In a later analysis, each TCR beta chain was defined by its CDR3 amino acid sequence together with its V-gene family, and reads without a unique V-gene family were excluded. To address suspected cross-contamination and a sequencing artifact, a later analysis removed approximately 590 highly shared, low-generation-probability nucleotide sequences. In a later analysis, a clonal expansion index was calculated for each public chain from normalized within-repertoire ranks of inferred template counts. A later analysis computed generation probabilities with a VDJ recombination model fitted to out-of-frame rearrangements, and checked the results against IGoR. A later analysis scored TCR-TCR, TCR-HLA and TCR-CMV co-occurrence with hypergeometric tests, applying a repertoire-size bias correction to TCR pairs. False discovery rates were estimated in a later analysis by permuting HLA or CMV assignments 20 times. In a later analysis, co-occurring TCRs were grouped using DBSCAN, and TCRdist sequence similarity was added for clustering within HLA-allele-positive subsets. For co-occurrence clustering, repertoires with fewer than 30,000 or more than 120,000 public chains were excluded, along with a handful of repertoires with anomalous nucleotide sharing. TCRdb carries this immuneACCESS record with in-frame sequences only. Its versions omit some clonotypes, under half of them owing to an unresolved V gene in the studies checked, with the rest unexplained. V and J calls plus clone size are reproduced from that table; the DNA served to infer D and trimming. In all, the sample holds more than 85,000 clones, and 69% of those were seen once. Roughly 5.3% of the sample is taken by the ten largest.

The V and J genes are TRBV12-5 and TRBJ2-7, with a weak D call of TRBD1 (6 bases match). Sequenced sample: PBMCs. The TCR was taken from a woman in her 70s in good health and CMV-seropositive. The DNA reads as follows: TGTGCTAGTGGTTTGGGCCAGGGGACCCACGAGCAGTACTTC. It specifies CASGLGQGTHEQYF.